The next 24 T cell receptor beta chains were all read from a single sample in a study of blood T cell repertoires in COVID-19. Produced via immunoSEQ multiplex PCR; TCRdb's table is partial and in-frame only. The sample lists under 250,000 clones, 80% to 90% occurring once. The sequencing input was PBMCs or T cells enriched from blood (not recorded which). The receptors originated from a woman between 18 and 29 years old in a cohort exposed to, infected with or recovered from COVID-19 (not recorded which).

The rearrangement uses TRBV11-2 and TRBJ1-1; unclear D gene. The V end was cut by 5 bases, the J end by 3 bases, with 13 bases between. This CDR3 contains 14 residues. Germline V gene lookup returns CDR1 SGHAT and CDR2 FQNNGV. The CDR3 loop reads CASSPWSGDTEAFF. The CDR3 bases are TGTGCCAGCAGCCCTTGGTCAGGTGACACTGAAGCTTTCTTT.

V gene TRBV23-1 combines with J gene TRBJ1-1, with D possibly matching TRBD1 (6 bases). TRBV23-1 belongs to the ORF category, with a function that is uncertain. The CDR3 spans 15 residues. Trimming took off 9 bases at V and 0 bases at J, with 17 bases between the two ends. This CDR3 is CARESTGRVNTEAFF. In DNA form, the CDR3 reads TGCGCCAGGGAAAGTACAGGGAGAGTGAACACTGAAGCTTTCTTT.

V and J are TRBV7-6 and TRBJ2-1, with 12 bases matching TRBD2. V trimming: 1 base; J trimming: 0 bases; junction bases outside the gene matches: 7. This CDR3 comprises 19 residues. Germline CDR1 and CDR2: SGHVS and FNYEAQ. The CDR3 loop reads CASSLDPGLAGLSYNEQFF. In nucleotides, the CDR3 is TGTGCCAGCAGCTTAGACCCCGGACTAGCGGGGCTCTCCTACAATGAGCAGTTCTTC.

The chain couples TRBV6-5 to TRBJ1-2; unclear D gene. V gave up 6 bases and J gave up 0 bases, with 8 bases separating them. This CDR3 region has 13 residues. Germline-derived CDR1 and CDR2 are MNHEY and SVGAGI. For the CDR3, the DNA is TGTGCCAGCAGCCTAGAAGCTAACTATGGCTACACCTTC. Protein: CASSLEANYGYTF.

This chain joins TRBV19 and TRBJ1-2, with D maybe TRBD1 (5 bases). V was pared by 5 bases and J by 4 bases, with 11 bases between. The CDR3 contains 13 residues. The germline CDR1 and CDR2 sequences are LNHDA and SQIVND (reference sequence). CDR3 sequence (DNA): TGTGCCAGTAGTGCCAGGGAAGTCTATGGCTACACCTTC. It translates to CASSAREVYGYTF.

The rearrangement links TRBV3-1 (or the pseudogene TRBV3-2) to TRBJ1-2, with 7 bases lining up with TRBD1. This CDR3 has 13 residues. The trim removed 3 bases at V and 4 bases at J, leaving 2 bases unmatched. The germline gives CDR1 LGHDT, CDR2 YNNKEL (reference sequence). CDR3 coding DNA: TGTGCCAGCAGCCACGACAGGGCCTATGGCTACACCTTC. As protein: CASSHDRAYGYTF.

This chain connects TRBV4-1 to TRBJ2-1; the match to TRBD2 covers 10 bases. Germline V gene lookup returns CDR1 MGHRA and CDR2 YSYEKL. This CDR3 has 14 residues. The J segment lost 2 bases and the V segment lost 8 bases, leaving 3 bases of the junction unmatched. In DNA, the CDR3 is TGCGCCAGCGCCCTAGCGGGAGCCTACAATGAGCAGTTCTTC. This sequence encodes CASALAGAYNEQFF.

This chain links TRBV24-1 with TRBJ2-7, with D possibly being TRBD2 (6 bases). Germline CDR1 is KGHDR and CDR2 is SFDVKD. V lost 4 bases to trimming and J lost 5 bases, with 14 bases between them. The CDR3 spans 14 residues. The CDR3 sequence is CATSEGGTLDEQYF. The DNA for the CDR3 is TGTGCCACCAGTGAGGGGGGAACATTGGACGAGCAGTACTTC.

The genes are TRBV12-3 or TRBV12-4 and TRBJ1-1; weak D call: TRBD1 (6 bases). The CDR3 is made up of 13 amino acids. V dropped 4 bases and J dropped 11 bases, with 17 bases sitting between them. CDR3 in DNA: TGTGCCAGCAGTTCAGGGGACCCTCAAGGTGCTTTCTTT. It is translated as CASSSGDPQGAFF.

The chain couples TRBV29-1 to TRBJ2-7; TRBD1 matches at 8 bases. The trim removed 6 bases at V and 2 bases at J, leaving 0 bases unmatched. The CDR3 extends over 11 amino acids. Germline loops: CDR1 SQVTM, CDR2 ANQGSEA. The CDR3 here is CSVGQAYEQYF. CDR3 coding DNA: TGCAGCGTGGGACAGGCCTACGAGCAGTACTTC.

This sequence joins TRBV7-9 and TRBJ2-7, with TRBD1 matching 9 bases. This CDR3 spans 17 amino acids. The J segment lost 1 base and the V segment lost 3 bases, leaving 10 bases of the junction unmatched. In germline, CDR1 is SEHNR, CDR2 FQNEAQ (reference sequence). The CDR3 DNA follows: TGTGCCAGCAGCTTGGGACAGGGCGGAGTGTCGTCCTACGAGCAGTACTTC. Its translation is CASSLGQGGVSSYEQYF.

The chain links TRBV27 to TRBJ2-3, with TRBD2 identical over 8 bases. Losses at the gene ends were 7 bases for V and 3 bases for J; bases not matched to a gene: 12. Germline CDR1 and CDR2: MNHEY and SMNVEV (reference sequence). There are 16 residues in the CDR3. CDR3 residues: CASTLRGGIRTDTQYF. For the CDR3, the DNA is TGTGCCAGCACCCTTCGGGGGGGGATTAGGACAGATACGCAGTATTTT.

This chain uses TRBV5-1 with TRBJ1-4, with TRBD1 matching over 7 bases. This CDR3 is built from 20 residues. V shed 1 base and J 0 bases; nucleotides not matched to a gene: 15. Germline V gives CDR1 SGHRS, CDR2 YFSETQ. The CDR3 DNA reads TGCGCCAGCAGCTTGACGAGACAGGGCTCTTACTTCGCAACTAATGAAAAACTGTTTTTT. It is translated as CASSLTRQGSYFATNEKLFF.

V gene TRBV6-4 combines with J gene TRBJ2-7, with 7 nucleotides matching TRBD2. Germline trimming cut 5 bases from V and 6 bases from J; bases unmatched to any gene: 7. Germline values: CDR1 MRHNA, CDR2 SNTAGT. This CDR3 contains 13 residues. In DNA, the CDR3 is TGTGCCAGCAGTTCAGAGACTAGCACCGAGCAGTACTTC. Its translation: CASSSETSTEQYF.

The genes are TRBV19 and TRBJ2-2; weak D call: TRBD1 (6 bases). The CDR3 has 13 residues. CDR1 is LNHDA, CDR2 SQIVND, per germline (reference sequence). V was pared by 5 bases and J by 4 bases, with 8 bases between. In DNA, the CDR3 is TGTGCCAGTAGTGAACAGGGCACCGGGGAGCTGTTTTTT. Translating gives CASSEQGTGELFF.

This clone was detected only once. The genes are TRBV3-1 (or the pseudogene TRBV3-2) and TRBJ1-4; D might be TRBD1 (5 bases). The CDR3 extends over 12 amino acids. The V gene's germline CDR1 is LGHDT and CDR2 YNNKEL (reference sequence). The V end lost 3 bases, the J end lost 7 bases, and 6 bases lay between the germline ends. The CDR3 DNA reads TGTGCCAGCAGCCAGGGGGGTGAAAAACTGTTTTTT. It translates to CASSQGGEKLFF.

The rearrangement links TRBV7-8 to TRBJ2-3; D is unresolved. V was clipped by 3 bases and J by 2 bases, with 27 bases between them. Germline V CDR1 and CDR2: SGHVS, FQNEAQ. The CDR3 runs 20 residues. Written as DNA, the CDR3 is TGTGCCAGCAGCTTGGCGACTGAAACACACCCCCTCTTAGCCACAGATACGCAGTATTTT. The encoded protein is CASSLATETHPLLATDTQYF.

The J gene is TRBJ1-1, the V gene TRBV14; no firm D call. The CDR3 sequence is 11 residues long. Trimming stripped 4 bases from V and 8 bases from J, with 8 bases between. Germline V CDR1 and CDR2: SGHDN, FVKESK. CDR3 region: CASSPHSEAFF. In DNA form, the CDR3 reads TGTGCCAGCAGCCCCCACTCCGAAGCTTTCTTT.

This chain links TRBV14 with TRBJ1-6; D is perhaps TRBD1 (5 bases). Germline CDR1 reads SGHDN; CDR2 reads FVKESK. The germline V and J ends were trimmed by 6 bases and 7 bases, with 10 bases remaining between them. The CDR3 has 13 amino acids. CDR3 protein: CASRSTGNSPLHF. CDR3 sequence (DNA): TGTGCCAGCAGATCCACAGGAAATTCACCCCTCCACTTT.

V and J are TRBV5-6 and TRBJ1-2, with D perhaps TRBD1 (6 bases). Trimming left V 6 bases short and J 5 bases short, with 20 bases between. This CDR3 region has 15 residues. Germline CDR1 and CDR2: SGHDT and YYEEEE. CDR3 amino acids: CASTLYRAARYGYTF. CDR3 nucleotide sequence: TGTGCCAGCACCCTATACAGGGCGGCTCGGTATGGCTACACCTTC. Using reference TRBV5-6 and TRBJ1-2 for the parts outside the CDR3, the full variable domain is DAGVTQSPTHLIKTRGQQVTLRCSPKSGHDTVSWYQQALGQGPQFIFQYYEEEERQRGNFPDRFSGHQFPNYSSELNVNALLLGDSALYLCASTLYRAARYGYTFGSGTRLTVV.

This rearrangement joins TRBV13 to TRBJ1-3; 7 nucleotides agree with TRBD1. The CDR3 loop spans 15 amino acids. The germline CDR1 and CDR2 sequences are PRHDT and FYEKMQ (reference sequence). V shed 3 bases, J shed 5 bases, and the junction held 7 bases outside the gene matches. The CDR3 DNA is TGTGCCAGCAGCTTGGGACTGACAGGGCGAAACACCATATATTTT. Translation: CASSLGLTGRNTIYF.

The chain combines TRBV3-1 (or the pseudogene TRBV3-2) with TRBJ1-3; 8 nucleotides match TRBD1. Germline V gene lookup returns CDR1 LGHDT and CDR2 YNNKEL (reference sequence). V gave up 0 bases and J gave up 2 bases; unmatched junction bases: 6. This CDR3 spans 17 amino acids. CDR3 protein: CASSQDWGRGPGNTIYF. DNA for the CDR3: TGTGCCAGCAGCCAAGATTGGGGCAGGGGGCCTGGAAACACCATATATTTT.

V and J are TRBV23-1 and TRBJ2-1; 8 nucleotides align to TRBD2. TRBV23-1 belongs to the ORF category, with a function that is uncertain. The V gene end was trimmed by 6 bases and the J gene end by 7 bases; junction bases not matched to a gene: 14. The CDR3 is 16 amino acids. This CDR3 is CASSLQAGTSSNEQFF. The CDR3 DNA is TGCGCCAGCAGCCTTCAGGCCGGGACTAGTTCGAATGAGCAGTTCTTC.

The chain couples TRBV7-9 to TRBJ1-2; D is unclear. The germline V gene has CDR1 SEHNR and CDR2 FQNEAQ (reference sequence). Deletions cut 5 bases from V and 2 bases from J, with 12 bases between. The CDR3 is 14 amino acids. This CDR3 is CASSPDSSNYGYTF. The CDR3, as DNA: TGTGCCAGCAGCCCGGACTCGTCGAACTATGGCTACACCTTC. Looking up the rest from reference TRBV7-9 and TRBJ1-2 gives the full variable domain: DTGVSQNPRHKITKRGQNVTFRCDPISEHNRLYWYRQTLGQGPEFLTYFQNEAQLEKSRLLSDRFSAERPKGSFSTLEIQRTEQGDSAMYLCASSPDSSNYGYTFGSGTRLTVV.